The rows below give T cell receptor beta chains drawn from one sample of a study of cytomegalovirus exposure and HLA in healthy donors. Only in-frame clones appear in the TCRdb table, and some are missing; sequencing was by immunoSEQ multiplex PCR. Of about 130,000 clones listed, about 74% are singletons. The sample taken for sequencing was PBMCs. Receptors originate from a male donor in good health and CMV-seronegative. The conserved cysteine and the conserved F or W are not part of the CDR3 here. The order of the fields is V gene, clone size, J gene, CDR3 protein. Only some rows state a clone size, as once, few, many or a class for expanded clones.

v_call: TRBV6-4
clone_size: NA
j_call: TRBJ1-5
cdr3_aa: ASSRATGVSNQPQH

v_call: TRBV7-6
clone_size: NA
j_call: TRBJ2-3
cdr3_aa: ASSTGLAGVGDTQY

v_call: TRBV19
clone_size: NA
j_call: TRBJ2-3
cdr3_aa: ASSIASGGQTDTQY

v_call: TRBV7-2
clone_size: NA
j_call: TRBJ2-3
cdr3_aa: ASSPGGGHKTDTQY

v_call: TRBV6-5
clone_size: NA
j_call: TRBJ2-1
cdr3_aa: ASSSLRYNEQF

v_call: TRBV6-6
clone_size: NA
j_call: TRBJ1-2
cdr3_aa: ASSPTVRGQYGYT

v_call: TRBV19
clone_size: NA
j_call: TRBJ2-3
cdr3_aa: ASSIQSRTDTQY

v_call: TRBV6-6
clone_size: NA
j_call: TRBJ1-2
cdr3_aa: ASSAQGGYGYT

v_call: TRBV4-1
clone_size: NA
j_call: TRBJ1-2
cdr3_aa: ASSASNRGSGGYT

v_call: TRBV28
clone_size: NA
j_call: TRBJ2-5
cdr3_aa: ASSLDSELQETQY

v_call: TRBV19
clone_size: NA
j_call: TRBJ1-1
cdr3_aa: ASSPIQGKNTEAF

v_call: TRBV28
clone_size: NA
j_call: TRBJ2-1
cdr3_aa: ASRVARGNNEQF

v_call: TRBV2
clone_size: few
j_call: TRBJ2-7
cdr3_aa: ASSESGGSLREQY

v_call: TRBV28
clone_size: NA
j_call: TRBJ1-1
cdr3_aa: ASSLIDISAGTEAF

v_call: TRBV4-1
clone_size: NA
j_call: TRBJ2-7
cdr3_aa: ASSLGGEQY

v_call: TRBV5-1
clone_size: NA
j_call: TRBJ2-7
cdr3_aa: ASSWGLPDEQY

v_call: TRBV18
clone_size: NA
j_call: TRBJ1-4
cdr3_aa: ASSTDRGLNEKLF

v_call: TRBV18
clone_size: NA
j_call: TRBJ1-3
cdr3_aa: ASSPKGRSGNTIY

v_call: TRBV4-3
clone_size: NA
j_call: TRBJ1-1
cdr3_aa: ASSQDSRETEAF

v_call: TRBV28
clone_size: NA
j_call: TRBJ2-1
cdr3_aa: ASSPYTISNEQF

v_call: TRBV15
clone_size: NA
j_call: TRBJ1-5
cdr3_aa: ATSSFAGGNSNQPQH

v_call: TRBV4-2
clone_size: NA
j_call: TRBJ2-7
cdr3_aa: ASSQATPGTSSYEQY

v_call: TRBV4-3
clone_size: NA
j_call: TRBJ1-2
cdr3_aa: ASSQEGDRAGYT

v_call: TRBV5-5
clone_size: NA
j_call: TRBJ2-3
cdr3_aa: ASSNLQPQRDTQY

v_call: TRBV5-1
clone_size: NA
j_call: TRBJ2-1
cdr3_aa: ASSFTRDTIRYNEQF

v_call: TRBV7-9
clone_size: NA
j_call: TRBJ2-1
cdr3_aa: ASSLMPGHPDYNEQF

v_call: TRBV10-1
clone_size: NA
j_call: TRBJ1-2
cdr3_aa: ASSEQGRKGYT

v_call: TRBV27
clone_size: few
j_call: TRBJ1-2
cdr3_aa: ASRWEGQGSGYT

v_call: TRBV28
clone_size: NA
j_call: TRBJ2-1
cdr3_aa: ASSFLVSAGGPDEQF

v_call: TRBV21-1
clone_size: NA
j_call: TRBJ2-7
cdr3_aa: ASSSKAGYEQY

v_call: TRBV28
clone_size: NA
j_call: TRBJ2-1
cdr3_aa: ASSPLDAGAGLRDEQF

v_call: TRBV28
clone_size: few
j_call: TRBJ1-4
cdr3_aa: ASSFRTGLGSEKLF

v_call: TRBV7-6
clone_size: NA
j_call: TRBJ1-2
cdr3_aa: ASSPGQGNNYGYT

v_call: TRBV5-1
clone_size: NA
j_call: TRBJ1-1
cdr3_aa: ASSLGFGGTAF

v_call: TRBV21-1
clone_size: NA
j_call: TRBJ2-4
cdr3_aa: ASSKVSIQGLGGNIQY

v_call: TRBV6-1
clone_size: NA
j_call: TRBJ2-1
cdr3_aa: ASSDRGAYNEQF

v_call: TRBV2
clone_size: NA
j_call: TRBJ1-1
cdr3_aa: ASSEARGGTEAF

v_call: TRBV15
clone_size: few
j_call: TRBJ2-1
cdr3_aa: ATSRDEDRKF

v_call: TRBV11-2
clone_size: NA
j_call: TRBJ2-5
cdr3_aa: ASNLRDRVETQY

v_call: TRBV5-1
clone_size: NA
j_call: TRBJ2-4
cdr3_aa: ASSLSGVIQY

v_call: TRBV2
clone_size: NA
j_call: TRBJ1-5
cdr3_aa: ASSGGHDILSQPQH

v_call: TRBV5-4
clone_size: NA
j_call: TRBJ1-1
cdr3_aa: ASSPTGGYTEAF

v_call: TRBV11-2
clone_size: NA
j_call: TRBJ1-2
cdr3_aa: ASSYGLSSGYT

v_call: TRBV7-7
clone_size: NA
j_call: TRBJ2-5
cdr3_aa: ASSWGQGAQETQY

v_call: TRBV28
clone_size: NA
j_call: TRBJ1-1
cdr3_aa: ASVRVTEAF

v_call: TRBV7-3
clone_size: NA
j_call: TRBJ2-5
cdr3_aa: ASSRQDRGEQY

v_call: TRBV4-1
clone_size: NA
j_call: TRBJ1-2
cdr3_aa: ASSQKRGSIIYGYT

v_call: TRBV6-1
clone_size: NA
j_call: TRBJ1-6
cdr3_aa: ASRKGASPLH

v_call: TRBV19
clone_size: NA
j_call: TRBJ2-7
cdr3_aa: ASSAPGTGRGYEQY

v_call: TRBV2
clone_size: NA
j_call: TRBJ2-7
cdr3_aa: ASSHNRGLNPYEQY

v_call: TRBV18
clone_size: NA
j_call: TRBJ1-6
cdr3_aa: ASSPSAGGHSYNSPLH

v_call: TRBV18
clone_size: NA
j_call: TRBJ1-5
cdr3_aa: ASSPGNRDSNQPQH

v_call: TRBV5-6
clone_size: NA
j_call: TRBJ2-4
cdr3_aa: ASSFHGVRLAKNIQY

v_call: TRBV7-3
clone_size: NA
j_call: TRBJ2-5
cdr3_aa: ASSEGLAGGGTQY